This paragraph reports one T cell receptor (beta chain). This record comes from a study of technical replicates of blood from several donors. The CDR3 has 14 amino acids. CDR1 is GTSNPN, CDR2 SVGIG, per germline (reference sequence). J gave up 1 base and V 2 bases, and 4 bases lay outside the gene matches. The data were produced by immunoSEQ multiplex PCR, yet TCRdb's version contains in-frame clones alone and is incomplete. Among under 110,000 clones listed, 96% were seen once. Source material: T cells isolated from PBMCs. The TCR comes from a human donor in good health. The chain is built from TRBV30 and TRBJ2-7; 8 bases agree with TRBD1. Here the CDR3 DNA reads TGTGCCTGGAGTCCTACAGGGGGGTCCTACGAGCAGTACTTC. The encoded protein is CAWSPTGGSYEQYF.